The sequence of this TCR beta chain was determined in a study of beta chain features in type 1 diabetes. Whole-study results and caveats: It was among patients, rather than healthy donors, that naive, central memory and Treg TCRB repertoires appeared more similar. There was no resolution here of whether HLA type influences TCRB rearrangement.

Germline-derived CDR1 and CDR2 are SGHAT and FQNNGV. V gave up 3 bases and J gave up 3 bases, with 11 bases separating them. The CDR3 runs to 14 residues. A word on this clone: Its antigen is still unknown.

Expressed TCRB transcripts were sequenced after all isolated RNA was converted to cDNA. The protocol was immunoSEQ multiplex PCR, while the TCRdb copy is restricted to in-frame clones and leaves out a portion. The sample records around 350,000 clones, around 13% being singletons. Populations isolated by sorting all had purity greater than 95%. Material for sequencing was naive CD4+ T cells from blood. The V gene is TRBV11-2, the J gene TRBJ1-2; weak D call: TRBD1 (6 bases). This TCR was sampled from a man in his late teens or twenties in good health. The CDR3, as DNA: TGTGCCAGCAGCTTTCAGGGGAAGGACTATGGCTACACCTTC. It encodes CASSFQGKDYGYTF.